These T cell receptor beta chains were read from a single sample in a study of cytomegalovirus exposure and HLA in healthy donors. Assay used: immunoSEQ multiplex PCR; TCRdb lists only in-frame clones, some missing. This table lists 150,000 to 200,000 clones. Sequencing input: PBMCs. These receptor sequences come from a young woman in good health and CMV-seropositive. Both conserved end residues are part of each CDR3. The D gene is left open where the match is weak.

V	D	J	DNA	CDR3
TRBV19	TRBD1	TRBJ2-7	TGTGCCGAAGGGGGCCGCGAGCAGTACTTC	CAEGGREQYF
TRBV5-4	.	TRBJ2-6	TGTGCCAGCAGCGTACAGGGTACTGGGGCCAACGTCCTGACTTTC	CASSVQGTGANVLTF
TRBV5-6	.	TRBJ1-2	TGTGCCAGCAGCTTGGGTAGCCGTAACTATGGCTACACCTTC	CASSLGSRNYGYTF
TRBV7-2	TRBD1	TRBJ1-2	TGTGCCAGCAGCAAGGGACAGTGGGTAGCTAACTATGGCTACACCTTC	CASSKGQWVANYGYTF
TRBV6-6	TRBD1	TRBJ2-3	TGTGCCAGCAAGGAGACAGGGGGCGATTTCGATACGCAGTATTTT	CASKETGGDFDTQYF
TRBV6-5	TRBD1	TRBJ1-5	TGTGCCAGCAGTCCAGGGGGCGATCAGCCCCAGCATTTT	CASSPGGDQPQHF
TRBV7-2	TRBD2	TRBJ2-5	TGTGCCAGCAGCTCTCTAGCGGGAGGGACCCAGTACTTC	CASSSLAGGTQYF
TRBV16	TRBD2	TRBJ2-1	TGTGCCAGCAGCCAATCGAGTAGAGCGGGAGTGAGAAATGAGCAGTTCTTC	CASSQSSRAGVRNEQFF
TRBV7-3	.	TRBJ2-3	TGTGCCAGCAGCTCAACCGGGACTCCGCGTTTTACGCAGTATTTT	CASSSTGTPRFTQYF
TRBV2	.	TRBJ2-7	TGTGCCAGCAGTGGGGGCGGCGGGGATATGGGCGAGCAGTACTTC	CASSGGGGDMGEQYF
TRBV2	TRBD1	TRBJ1-2	TGTGCCAGCACCGGACATTACAGGGGAGACCCCATGTTAGCTAACTATGGCTACACCTTC	CASTGHYRGDPMLANYGYTF
TRBV19	TRBD1	TRBJ2-7	TGTGCCAGTAGTATATCGGGGACAGGGATCTACGAGCAGTACTTC	CASSISGTGIYEQYF
TRBV15	.	TRBJ2-7	TGTGCCACCAGGTCCGTAGCAGCCTACGAGCAGTACTTC	CATRSVAAYEQYF
TRBV20-1	.	TRBJ2-1	TGCAGTGCTAGTAACTACAATGAGCAGTTCTTC	CSASNYNEQFF
TRBV7-7	.	TRBJ2-1	TGTGCCAGCAGCTTAGATTCGGGGACACCTGATCTGAATGAGCAGTTCTTC	CASSLDSGTPDLNEQFF
TRBV7-9	TRBD2	TRBJ2-1	TGTGCCAGCAGCTTATCTAGCGGGTACAATGAGCAGTTCTTC	CASSLSSGYNEQFF
TRBV7-2	.	TRBJ2-2	TGTGCCAGCAGTACGAACGGGATCCTGGGAGAGGAGCTGTTTTTT	CASSTNGILGEELFF
TRBV11-2	TRBD1	TRBJ2-7	TGTGCCAGCAGCTGGGACAGCCAACTCTCCTACGAGCAGTACTTC	CASSWDSQLSYEQYF
TRBV19	TRBD1	TRBJ2-3	TGTGCCAGTAGCCGGACAGGGGGATTTGCAGATACGCAGTATTTT	CASSRTGGFADTQYF
TRBV6-4	TRBD1	TRBJ2-3	TGTGCCAGCAGTGACGACAGGGACACAGATACGCAGTATTTT	CASSDDRDTDTQYF
TRBV11-2	TRBD1	TRBJ1-4	TGTGCCAGCAGCTTAGATCCAGGGGGCGGTGAAAAACTGTTTTTT	CASSLDPGGGEKLFF
TRBV9	.	TRBJ2-1	TGTGCCAGCAGCGTAAGTGGCGGTTCGTACAATGAGCAGTTCTTC	CASSVSGGSYNEQFF
TRBV5-1	.	TRBJ2-3	TGCGCCAGCAGCCCGGACAACACAGATACGCAGTATTTT	CASSPDNTDTQYF
TRBV29-1	.	TRBJ1-2	TGCAGCGTTGATTTTCAGAACTATGGCTACACCTTC	CSVDFQNYGYTF
TRBV14	.	TRBJ2-1	TGTGCCAGCAGCCATACGACAGCCAATGAGCAGTTCTTC	CASSHTTANEQFF
TRBV2	TRBD2	TRBJ2-1	TGTGCCAGCAGTGAATATGGCGGGAGGCCTTATGGTGAGCAGTTCTTC	CASSEYGGRPYGEQFF
TRBV6-1	TRBD1	TRBJ1-4	TGTGCCAGCAGTGCCACAGGGGGCCCTAATGAAAAACTGTTTTTT	CASSATGGPNEKLFF
TRBV5-4	.	TRBJ1-3	TGTGCCAGCAGCCCCAGAGGGGGTAACTCTGGAAACACCATATATTTT	CASSPRGGNSGNTIYF
TRBV15	.	TRBJ2-7	TGTGCCACCAGCCCAGGTGGGTTTACCTACGAGCAGTACTTC	CATSPGGFTYEQYF
TRBV10-3	.	TRBJ1-6	TGTGCCATCAGTGAGGCAGGGCTATATAATTCACCCCTCCACTTT	CAISEAGLYNSPLHF
TRBV16	.	TRBJ1-1	TGTGCCAGCAGCCCAGGCGCAGTTGAAGCTTTCTTT	CASSPGAVEAFF
TRBV6-5	TRBD1	TRBJ1-2	TGTGCCAGCAGTTACAGGGGGCGTCTCTTCTACACCTTC	CASSYRGRLFYTF
TRBV5-1	TRBD1	TRBJ2-7	TGCGCCAGCAGCTTGGGGGGGACAGGGGGCTCCACGGGCCAGCAGTACTTC	CASSLGGTGGSTGQQYF
TRBV7-2	.	TRBJ1-6	TGTGCCAGCAGCTTAGTTGCAACAGGCCTAAATTCACCCCTCCACTTT	CASSLVATGLNSPLHF
TRBV27	.	TRBJ2-3	TGTGCCAGCAGTTACAGGGGCACAGATACGCAGTATTTT	CASSYRGTDTQYF
TRBV4-1	.	TRBJ2-6	TGCGCCAGCAGCCAAGTAGGGGGGGCTGGGGCCAACGTCCTGACTTTC	CASSQVGGAGANVLTF
TRBV13	TRBD2	TRBJ2-7	TGTGCCAGCAGCTCGGGACTAGCGGGAGCTGAAGAGCAGTACTTC	CASSSGLAGAEEQYF
TRBV5-1	.	TRBJ2-1	TGCGCCAGCAGCTTGGTTATCGGCAATGAGCAGTTCTTC	CASSLVIGNEQFF
TRBV5-1	.	TRBJ2-7	TGCGCCAGCAGCTTAAGGACAGACTCCTACGAGCAGTACTTC	CASSLRTDSYEQYF
TRBV27	TRBD2	TRBJ2-3	TGTGCCAGCAGTTCTTCTAGCGGGTCCGCAGATACGCAGTATTTT	CASSSSSGSADTQYF
TRBV4-3	TRBD1	TRBJ2-4	TGCGCCAGCAGCCAAGATGGGACAGTGGGGCCCTCCAAAAACATTCAGTACTTC	CASSQDGTVGPSKNIQYF
TRBV5-1	.	TRBJ2-7	TGCGCCAGCAGGCTCACCGCGAGCTCCTACGAGCAGTACTTC	CASRLTASSYEQYF
TRBV27	.	TRBJ1-2	TGTGCCAGCAGTTTTGGAGGAGGGGCTCTTAGGCATGGCTACACCTTC	CASSFGGGALRHGYTF
TRBV29-1	.	TRBJ2-7	TGCAGCGTTGGTCGGGGGGCCCCCTACGAGCAGTACTTC	CSVGRGAPYEQYF
TRBV4-3	.	TRBJ1-1	TGCGCCAGCAGCCAAGATCCGGGGTCGGGCACTGAAGCTTTCTTT	CASSQDPGSGTEAFF
TRBV5-6	.	TRBJ1-2	TGTGCCAGCAGCTTGCAAGGACTCTGGGGTGGCTACACCTTC	CASSLQGLWGGYTF
TRBV15	TRBD2	TRBJ2-7	TGTGCCACCAGCAGAGATGCCGGGGGGACCTACGAGCAGTACTTC	CATSRDAGGTYEQYF
TRBV18	TRBD1	TRBJ1-2	TGTGCCAGCTCACTTTTGGGACAGGCTAACTATGGCTACACCTTC	CASSLLGQANYGYTF
TRBV29-1	.	TRBJ2-3	TGCAGCGTTGAATCCGTTTCAGATACGCAGTATTTT	CSVESVSDTQYF
TRBV10-3	TRBD2	TRBJ2-7	TGTGCCATCAGTGGGGGAGGGGAGCAGTACTTC	CAISGGGEQYF
TRBV7-2	.	TRBJ2-3	TGTGCCAGCAGCTTGAGAGCGCCAGATACGCAGTATTTT	CASSLRAPDTQYF
TRBV6-6	.	TRBJ2-1	TGTGCCAGCAGTTACCGCGTGGATGAGCAGTTCTTC	CASSYRVDEQFF
TRBV27	.	TRBJ1-2	TGTGCCAGCAGTCTAGGGTCCAAGGGGATCTATGGCTACACCTTC	CASSLGSKGIYGYTF
TRBV28	.	TRBJ2-7	TGTGCCAGCACCTTCGCGGGACCATCCTCCTACGAGCAGTACTTC	CASTFAGPSSYEQYF
TRBV2	TRBD2	TRBJ2-1	TGTGCCAGCAGTGGGACTAGCGGTAGTTGGGATGAGCAGTTCTTC	CASSGTSGSWDEQFF
TRBV7-6	TRBD1	TRBJ2-2	TGTGCCAGCAGCTTCTCTGTAGGACAGGGGCACACCGGGGAGCTGTTTTTT	CASSFSVGQGHTGELFF
TRBV7-2	.	TRBJ2-5	TGTGCCAGCAGCCATACCCTCCTCCGGGGGGCCATTGAGACCCAGTACTTC	CASSHTLLRGAIETQYF
TRBV14	.	TRBJ2-2	TGTGCCAGCAGGGTCGGCAGGGCCACCGGGGAGCTGTTTTTT	CASRVGRATGELFF
TRBV6-5	TRBD2	TRBJ2-1	TGTGCCAGCAGTGTCGGGGGGGCCGCTTACAATGAGCAGTTCTTC	CASSVGGAAYNEQFF